These 22 T cell receptor beta chains were sequenced from one sample in a study of blood T cell repertoires in COVID-19. Measured with immunoSEQ multiplex PCR; TCRdb has only the in-frame clones, and not every one. This repertoire shows approximately 250,000 clones, around 90% found once; its top ten account for 2.5% to 3.5%. The sample consisted of PBMCs or T cells enriched from blood (not recorded which). The receptors here all came from a woman in her thirties or forties who had been exposed to COVID-19.

This rearrangement joins TRBV19 to TRBJ2-1; TRBD2 agrees at 8 bases. Per the germline V gene, CDR1 is LNHDA and CDR2 is SQIVND (reference sequence). V lost 5 bases and J lost 9; bases outside the gene matches: 9. CDR3 length equals 14 residues. CDR3 in amino acids: CASSSAGGLGEQFF. DNA of the CDR3: TGTGCCAGTAGTTCGGCGGGAGGTTTGGGTGAGCAGTTCTTC.

The J gene is TRBJ2-6, the V gene TRBV7-2, with D perhaps TRBD2 (5 bases). Germline CDR1 and CDR2: SGHTA and FQGNSA. Trimming removed 0 bases at V and 2 bases at J, with 8 bases between. The CDR3 is 16 amino acids. CDR3 residues: CASSLAGVAGANVLTF. As DNA, the CDR3 is TGTGCCAGCAGCTTAGCGGGAGTGGCTGGGGCCAACGTCCTGACTTTC.

CDR3 in amino acids: CASSAPTGASTEQYF. CDR3 DNA sequence: TGTGCCAGCAGCGCGCCTACAGGGGCCTCGACCGAGCAGTACTTC. The J gene is TRBJ2-7, the V gene TRBV2, with 7 bases aligning to TRBD1. Germline values: CDR1 SNHLY, CDR2 FYNNEI. The V gene end was trimmed by 6 bases and the J gene end by 6 bases; junction bases not matched to a gene: 14. CDR3 length: 15 residues. The full variable domain, completed using reference TRBV2 and TRBJ2-7, is EPEVTQTPSHQVTQMGQEVILRCVPISNHLYFYWYRQILGQKVEFLVSFYNNEISEKSEIFDDQFSVERPDGSNFTLKIRSTKLEDSAMYFCASSAPTGASTEQYFGPGTRLTVT.

The chain has TRBV30 and TRBJ1-1; possibly TRBD1 for D (5 bases). Germline V CDR1 and CDR2: GTSNPN, SVGIG (reference sequence). The V end lost 0 bases, the J end lost 1 base, and 12 bases lay between the germline ends. The CDR3 loop spans 15 amino acids. For the CDR3, the DNA is TGTGCCTGGAGTGTACGGGGGTGGAAGAACACTGAAGCTTTCTTT. Translation gives CAWSVRGWKNTEAFF.

The table lists this clone with a count of one. The chain carries TRBV18 and TRBJ2-7; D is possibly TRBD2 (6 bases). V was clipped by 0 bases and J by 1 base, with 10 bases between them. Germline V gene sequence: CDR1 KGHSH, CDR2 LQKENI. This CDR3 is built from 15 residues. The CDR3 coding sequence is TGTGCCAGCTCACCACCGGGACTGGGATCCTACGAGCAGTACTTC. The encoded protein is CASSPPGLGSYEQYF.

The rearrangement uses TRBV9 and TRBJ1-4; D is undetermined. The V and J ends lost 2 bases and 8 bases respectively, with 19 bases between them. The CDR3 runs to 16 residues. Germline V gives CDR1 SGDLS, CDR2 YYNGEE. The chain's CDR3 is CASSVNQFPGREKLFF. CDR3 sequence (DNA): TGTGCCAGCAGCGTTAACCAGTTCCCCGGGAGAGAAAAACTGTTTTTT.

The sample holds one count of this clone. The CDR3 DNA is TGTGCCAGCAGCCTACGTAGCGGGCCCCAGAGCTCCTACAATGAGCAGTTCTTC. Translating it yields CASSLRSGPQSSYNEQFF. The genes are TRBV14 and TRBJ2-1; 7 nucleotides agree with TRBD2. The junction had 12 bases not matched to a gene; V was cut back by 4 bases and J by 0 bases. Germline V gives CDR1 SGHDN, CDR2 FVKESK. This CDR3 comprises 18 residues.

This chain connects TRBV21-1 to TRBJ2-7; the tabulated D call, TRBD2, remains unverified against the DNA. TRBV21-1 is a pseudogene. The CDR3 contains 16 residues. CDR3 amino acids: CASSKGTSGRSYEQYV. The CDR3 DNA sequence: TGTGCCAGCAGCAAAGGAACTAGCGGGCGTTCCTACGAGCAGTACGTC.

This clone was counted a few times. The CDR3 protein is CASSLSYPGGRSYEQYV. The CDR3 DNA is TGTGCCAGCAGTTTATCGTACCCGGGGGGGAGGTCCTACGAGCAGTACGTC. The chain is built from TRBV27 and TRBJ2-7; 8 bases line up with TRBD2. V trimming: 0 bases; J trimming: 1 base; junction bases outside the gene matches: 8. Germline V gene data show CDR1 as MNHEY and CDR2 as SMNVEV (reference sequence). The CDR3 has 17 amino acids.

This chain links TRBV19 with TRBJ2-2; 11 positions agree with TRBD1. V dropped 4 bases and J dropped 4; count of bases not matched to a gene: 5. Germline V gene data show CDR1 as LNHDA and CDR2 as SQIVND (reference sequence). This CDR3 spans 16 amino acids. The CDR3 here is CASSKGTGGGTGELFF. CDR3 coding DNA: TGTGCCAGTAGTAAAGGGACAGGGGGTGGCACCGGGGAGCTGTTTTTT.

Here the CDR3 DNA reads TGTGCCAGCAGCCTCGCCCCCGCAGGGTGGGGACAAGAGACCCAGTACTTC. Its protein is CASSLAPAGWGQETQYF. The gene calls are TRBV9 and TRBJ2-5; D possibly corresponds to TRBD1 (5 bases). Germline V gives CDR1 SGDLS, CDR2 YYNGEE. V was pared by 4 bases and J by 2 bases, with 21 bases between. The CDR3 covers 17 residues.

The V and J genes are TRBV4-1 and TRBJ2-2; 9 bases agree with TRBD1. The CDR3 totals 15 residues. Looked up from germline, CDR1 is MGHRA and CDR2 is YSYEKL. The V segment lost 3 bases and the J segment 6 bases; nucleotides outside the gene matches: 5. In nucleotides, the CDR3 is TGCGCCAGCAGCCATCTTCGGACAGGGGCCGGGGAGCTGTTTTTT. Translated, it gives CASSHLRTGAGELFF.

The V call is TRBV4-3, the J call TRBJ1-1; maybe TRBD1 (6 bases). The CDR3 is 15 amino acids. Germline loops: CDR1 LGHNA, CDR2 YSLEER. Between the trimmed V and J ends, which lost 1 base and 1 base, there was a span of 10 bases. The CDR3 sequence: CASSQVDRSNTEAFF. The CDR3 bases are TGCGCCAGCAGCCAAGTGGACAGATCGAACACTGAAGCTTTCTTT.

This clone was seen a single time. The chain uses TRBV7-9 and TRBJ1-2; 7 nucleotides align to TRBD1. With V trimmed by 5 bases and J by 2 bases, 11 bases remained unmatched. Looked up from germline, CDR1 is SEHNR and CDR2 is FQNEAQ (reference sequence). This CDR3 is 16 amino acids long. This CDR3 reads CASSRVGTALNYGYTF. The DNA of the CDR3 is TGTGCCAGCAGCCGGGTGGGGACAGCGTTAAACTATGGCTACACCTTC.

V and J are TRBV5-1 and TRBJ2-7, with TRBD2 identical over 8 bases. CDR1 and CDR2 (germline): SGHRS, YFSETQ. CDR3 size: 18 residues. CDR3 region: CASSQLPLLAEGSYEQYV. DNA for the CDR3: TGTGCCAGCTCGCAACTCCCACTACTAGCGGAGGGCTCCTACGAGCAGTACGTC.

The V gene is TRBV2, the J gene TRBJ1-1, with unresolved D. Germline V gives CDR1 SNHLY, CDR2 FYNNEI. This CDR3 contains 13 residues. V was pared by 7 bases and J by 1 base, with 10 bases between. In DNA form, the CDR3 reads TGTGCCAGCATTCTCGCCAGGAACACTGAAGCTTTCTTT. Translating gives CASILARNTEAFF.

V and J are TRBV4-1 and TRBJ1-4; D is perhaps TRBD1 (5 bases). Germline V lookup: CDR1 MGHRA, CDR2 YSYEKL. V lost 7 bases and J lost 10, with 22 bases in between. The CDR3 covers 15 residues. In DNA, the CDR3 is TGCGCCAGCACCAGTCTTGGGCTGCAGGGTAGAAAACTGTTTTTT. As protein: CASTSLGLQGRKLFF.

CDR3 residues: CASSPGTGPYEQYF. Written as DNA, the CDR3 is TGTGCCAGCTCCCCCGGGACAGGGCCTTACGAGCAGTACTTC. The chain couples TRBV18 to TRBJ2-7; 9 bases match TRBD1. Germline V gene data show CDR1 as KGHSH and CDR2 as LQKENI. With 6 bases clipped from V and 4 bases from J, the junction kept 7 bases outside the gene matches. This CDR3 comprises 14 residues.

The gene calls are TRBV19 and TRBJ1-4; the match to TRBD1 covers 7 bases. V lost 5 bases, J lost 3 bases, and 12 bases stayed unmatched. Germline CDR1 and CDR2: LNHDA and SQIVND (reference sequence). The CDR3 length is 17 residues. The CDR3 DNA reads TGTGCCAGTAGTGTCGACAGGGTAGGATGGTCTAATGAAAAACTGTTTTTT. It encodes CASSVDRVGWSNEKLFF.

This chain links TRBV7-9 with TRBJ2-7; D perhaps matches TRBD2 (6 bases). Trimming left V 1 base short and J 3 bases short, with 13 bases between. CDR1 and CDR2 from the germline V gene are SEHNR and FQNEAQ (reference sequence). The CDR3 length is 15 residues. The CDR3 DNA sequence: TGTGCCAGCAGCTTAGGGAGGGTAGGGGTCTACGAGCAGTACTTC. It yields the protein CASSLGRVGVYEQYF.

Comment on this clone: A read error is possible here, since a much larger clone lies one base away. The V call is TRBV7-9, the J call TRBJ1-1; D gene unclear. Trimming took 1 base from V and 1 from J, leaving 7 bases between them. Looked up from germline, CDR1 is SEHNR and CDR2 is FQNEAQ (reference sequence). The CDR3 spans 14 residues. CDR3 sequence: CASSLGGSNTEAFF. CDR3 nucleotides: TGTGCCAGCAGCTTAGGCGGGTCGAACACTGAAGCTTTCTTT.

This chain uses TRBV21-1 with TRBJ2-2; the table's D call, TRBD1, has no DNA check behind it. TRBV21-1 is a pseudogene segment. CDR3 length equals 15 residues. Written as DNA, the CDR3 is TGTGCCAGCAGCAACCGGGACAGGAACACCGGGGAGCTGTTTTTT. This sequence encodes CASSNRDRNTGELFF.